This T cell receptor (beta chain) comes out of a study of PD-L1 blockade in urothelial cancer. The V gene's germline CDR1 is SEHNR and CDR2 FQNEAQ (reference sequence). The germline V and J ends were trimmed by 5 bases and 8 bases, with 13 bases remaining between them. This CDR3 comprises 13 residues. The repertoire was sequenced with immunoSEQ multiplex PCR; TCRdb's copy has only in-frame clones and lacks some. Among approximately 24,000 clones, 70% to 90% were seen once, and the ten largest hold about 33%. Sequencing used PBMCs, obtained around atezolizumab (anti-PD-L1) treatment. The receptor comes from a man in his sixties with urothelial cancer. The chain joins TRBV7-9 to TRBJ2-1; no definite D call. The CDR3 DNA reads as TGTGCCAGCAGCCCCCTAAGTGCGGATGAGCAGTTCTTC. This gives the protein CASSPLSADEQFF. Complete variable domain (other parts from reference TRBV7-9 and TRBJ2-1): DTGVSQNPRHKITKRGQNVTFRCDPISEHNRLYWYRQTLGQGPEFLTYFQNEAQLEKSRLLSDRFSAERPKGSFSTLEIQRTEQGDSAMYLCASSPLSADEQFFGPGTRLTVL.